The 18 T cell receptor beta chains below come from one sample, sequenced in a study of blood T cell repertoires in COVID-19. Generated by immunoSEQ multiplex PCR, the TCRdb table keeps only in-frame clones and is missing some. Among around 290,000 clones listed, 90% were seen once. Sequences were obtained from PBMCs or T cells enriched from blood (not recorded which). These receptors all stem from a woman in her twenties or thirties who had recovered from COVID-19.

The rearrangement links TRBV18 to TRBJ1-2, with D possibly being TRBD1 (5 bases). The V gene lost 3 bases and the J gene lost 0 bases, with 11 bases spanning the gap. CDR3 size: 15 residues. CDR1 and CDR2 from the germline V gene are KGHSH and LQKENI. The CDR3: CASSPGGTANYGYTF. The CDR3 DNA follows: TGTGCCAGCTCACCGGGGGGAACAGCTAACTATGGCTACACCTTC. Full variable domain (outside the CDR3, taken from reference TRBV18 and TRBJ1-2): NAGVMQNPRHLVRRRGQEARLRCSPMKGHSHVYWYRQLPEEGLKFMVYLQKENIIDESGMPKERFSAEFPKEGPSILRIQQVVRGDSAAYFCASSPGGTANYGYTFGSGTRLTVV.

The CDR3 loop reads CASSSRDRGATEAFF. CDR3 nucleotide sequence: TGTGCCAGCAGTTCCCGGGACAGGGGGGCCACTGAAGCTTTCTTT. The J gene is TRBJ1-1, the V gene TRBV28; TRBD1 matches at 11 bases. The germline V gene has CDR1 MDHEN and CDR2 SYDVKM. There are 15 residues in the CDR3. The trim removed 4 bases at V and 4 bases at J, leaving 5 bases unmatched.

The chain has TRBV7-6 and TRBJ2-7; 11 bases fit TRBD1. The trim removed 1 base at V and 6 bases at J, leaving 2 bases unmatched. Per germline, CDR1 SGHVS and CDR2 FNYEAQ. The CDR3 loop spans 14 amino acids. CDR3 region: CASSLGTGGGEQYF. CDR3 in DNA: TGTGCCAGCAGCTTAGGGACAGGGGGCGGCGAGCAGTACTTC.

In nucleotides, the CDR3 is TGTGCCAGCAGCCCCTCCCCGGTTAGCTCGGCCGAGCAGTTCTTC. It specifies CASSPSPVSSAEQFF. The chain joins TRBV3-1 (or the pseudogene TRBV3-2) to TRBJ2-1; D ambiguous. Germline-derived CDR1 and CDR2 are LGHDT and YNNKEL (reference sequence). V dropped 4 bases and J dropped 10 bases, with 20 bases sitting between them. CDR3 length equals 15 residues.

The genes are TRBV18 and TRBJ1-6, with 8 bases aligning to TRBD1. Germline lookup yields CDR1 KGHSH and CDR2 LQKENI. The V and J ends lost 3 bases and 4 bases, in that order; junction bases with no gene match: 5. CDR3 length equals 16 residues. CDR3 bases: TGTGCCAGCTCACCTGACAGGGGTGGATATAATTCACCCCTCCACTTT. This sequence encodes CASSPDRGGYNSPLHF. The whole variable domain, remainder taken from reference TRBV18 and TRBJ1-6, is NAGVMQNPRHLVRRRGQEARLRCSPMKGHSHVYWYRQLPEEGLKFMVYLQKENIIDESGMPKERFSAEFPKEGPSILRIQQVVRGDSAAYFCASSPDRGGYNSPLHFGNGTRLTVT.

The genes are TRBV6-5 and TRBJ2-3; 7 bases align to TRBD2. The CDR3 consists of 14 residues. The J segment lost 0 bases and the V segment lost 7 bases, leaving 4 bases of the junction unmatched. Germline V gives CDR1 MNHEY, CDR2 SVGAGI. CDR3 in DNA: TGTGCCAGCAAAGCGGGACCTAGCACAGATACGCAGTATTTT. Translated: CASKAGPSTDTQYF.

This chain joins TRBV4-1 and TRBJ2-1; no definite D call. This CDR3 contains 15 residues. The V gene's germline CDR1 is MGHRA and CDR2 YSYEKL. V was trimmed by 1 base and J by 5 bases, leaving 12 bases between them. The chain's CDR3 is CASSQAAASNNEQFF. The CDR3 bases are TGCGCCAGCAGCCAAGCTGCGGCGAGTAACAATGAGCAGTTCTTC.

This clone has just a few counts. J is TRBJ2-7 and V is TRBV27, with D tentatively TRBD1 (5 bases). Trimming stripped 6 bases from V and 6 bases from J, with 12 bases between. Looked up from germline, CDR1 is MNHEY and CDR2 is SMNVEV (reference sequence). This CDR3 spans 12 amino acids. CDR3 nucleotide sequence: TGTGCCAGCAGGGGGCGCTGGAGCGAGCAGTACTTC. Translating gives CASRGRWSEQYF.

The rearrangement joins TRBV30 to TRBJ2-3; 11 bases agree with TRBD1. The CDR3 consists of 17 residues. From germline, CDR1 is GTSNPN and CDR2 SVGIG (reference sequence). V lost 3 bases and J lost 2; bases outside the gene matches: 10. CDR3 nucleotide sequence: TGTGCCTGGAGCCCCACCCGGACAGGGGGCTACACAGATACGCAGTATTTT. Amino acid sequence: CAWSPTRTGGYTDTQYF.

This chain uses TRBV11-2 with TRBJ2-2; the D is unclear. V dropped 3 bases and J dropped 3 bases, with 5 bases sitting between them. The CDR3 is 13 residues long. Germline V lookup: CDR1 SGHAT, CDR2 FQNNGV. In DNA form, the CDR3 reads TGTGCCAGCAGCTTTACTCACACCGGGGAGCTGTTTTTT. As protein: CASSFTHTGELFF.

V usage is TRBV4-3 and J usage is TRBJ1-6; D perhaps matches TRBD1 (5 bases). Deletions cut 4 bases from V and 5 bases from J, with 15 bases between. The CDR3 spans 16 residues. Germline CDR1 LGHNA, CDR2 YSLEER. The CDR3 region has the DNA TGCGCCAGCAGCCTGGAATGGGGCGCCCATAATTCACCCCTCCACTTT. Its translation: CASSLEWGAHNSPLHF.

This rearrangement joins TRBV29-1 to TRBJ1-2, with 8 bases that match TRBD1. J was trimmed by 4 bases and V by 0 bases; bases with no gene match: 10. The germline V gene encodes CDR1 SQVTM and CDR2 ANQGSEA. CDR3 length: 16 residues. CDR3 nucleotide sequence: TGCAGCGTTGAAGATCGGGCAGGGGGCAGTATCTATGGCTACACCTTC. This encodes CSVEDRAGGSIYGYTF. Combining the CDR3 with reference TRBV29-1 and TRBJ1-2 gives the whole variable domain SAVISQKPSRDICQRGTSLTIQCQVDSQVTMMFWYRQQPGQSLTLIATANQGSEATYESGFVIDKFPISRPNLTFSTLTVSNMSPEDSSIYLCSVEDRAGGSIYGYTFGSGTRLTVV.

The chain links TRBV21-1 to TRBJ1-6. TRBV21-1 is noted as a pseudogene. There are 15 residues in the CDR3. The DNA of the CDR3 is TGTGCCAGCACCTCCGAGACTGCGTGGAATTCACCCCTCCACTTT. Translation gives CASTSETAWNSPLHF.

The J gene is TRBJ1-6, the V gene TRBV7-2, with no clear D. The germline V gene encodes CDR1 SGHTA and CDR2 FQGNSA. V was clipped by 1 base and J by 5 bases, with 12 bases between them. The CDR3 loop spans 16 amino acids. The CDR3 DNA reads TGTGCCAGCAGCTTAGTTACCGGGATCCATAATTCACCCCTCCACTTT. This codes for CASSLVTGIHNSPLHF. Variable domain in full (rest from reference TRBV7-2 and TRBJ1-6): GAGVSQSPSNKVTEKGKDVELRCDPISGHTALYWYRQSLGQGLEFLIYFQGNSAPDKSGLPSDRFSAERTGGSVSTLTIQRTQQEDSAVYLCASSLVTGIHNSPLHFGNGTRLTVT.

The chain uses TRBV9 and TRBJ1-2; 11 bases map to TRBD1. The junction had 8 bases not matched to a gene; V was cut back by 6 bases and J by 7 bases. The CDR3 runs 14 residues. Germline CDR1 SGDLS, CDR2 YYNGEE. The CDR3 DNA is TGTGCCAGCAAAACTGGACAGGGGGCGGTTGGCTACACCTTC. Its protein product is CASKTGQGAVGYTF. The whole variable domain, remainder taken from reference TRBV9 and TRBJ1-2, is DSGVTQTPKHLITATGQRVTLRCSPRSGDLSVYWYQQSLDQGLQFLIQYYNGEERAKGNILERFSAQQFPDLHSELNLSSLELGDSALYFCASKTGQGAVGYTFGSGTRLTVV.

In its sample, this clone was seen once. The V and J genes are TRBV3-1 (or the pseudogene TRBV3-2) and TRBJ1-3; D is ambiguous. This CDR3 is 15 amino acids long. Per the germline V gene, CDR1 is LGHDT and CDR2 is YNNKEL (reference sequence). Trimming shortened V by 4 bases and J by 1 base, and 11 bases separated the two germline ends. In nucleotides, the CDR3 is TGTGCCAGCAGCCTTGGGCCCAATTCTGGAAACACCATATATTTT. Translating it yields CASSLGPNSGNTIYF.

The rearrangement links TRBV7-2 to TRBJ1-2; D is uncertain. Germline CDR1 is SGHTA and CDR2 is FQGNSA. The V and J ends lost 8 bases and 3 bases respectively, with 13 bases between them. The CDR3 runs 13 residues. The DNA of the CDR3 is TGTGCCAGCTCTCAAAGAGGAGACTATGGCTACACCTTC. Its translation is CASSQRGDYGYTF.

CDR3 coding DNA: TGTGCCAGCAGTTTAAAGGGGGCCGGTGAAGCTTTCTTT. Translation: CASSLKGAGEAFF. This chain links TRBV12-3 or TRBV12-4 with TRBJ1-1; TRBD1 agrees at 7 bases. With 2 bases clipped from V and 7 bases from J, the junction kept 4 bases outside the gene matches. The CDR3 totals 13 residues.